This T cell receptor beta chain stems from a study of CD8 T cells in Susac syndrome. This CDR3 contains 14 residues. V gave up 6 bases and J gave up 7 bases; unmatched junction bases: 11. In germline, CDR1 is LNHDA, CDR2 SQIVND (reference sequence). RNA, at about 0.5 to 1 ug, was reverse transcribed with random hexamers. An immunoSEQ multiplex PCR amplified TCR beta CDR3 over 54 Vbeta and 13 Jbeta. In TCRdb, the immunoSEQ multiplex PCR reads were re-called with MiXCR into one record per CDR3 protein. Found here are some 170,000 distinct CDR3 sequences, roughly 95% of them singletons; the top ten hold around 0.093%.

This TCR was recovered from a human donor with multiple sclerosis. Sequenced material: CD4+ T cells from PBMCs. The genes are TRBV19 and TRBJ2-5; 7 bases agree with TRBD1. The CDR3 DNA reads as TGTGCCAGTAGCCCCCGGGACAGCGCGGTGACCCAGTACTTC. It encodes CASSPRDSAVTQYF.